This T cell receptor (beta chain) is drawn from a study of OX40 agonist ivuxolimab in advanced cancers. The CDR3 extends over 16 amino acids. V trimming: 5 bases; J trimming: 0 bases; junction bases outside the gene matches: 4. Germline-derived CDR1 and CDR2 are ENHRY and SYGVKD. Using immunoSEQ multiplex PCR, the repertoire was profiled, and TCRdb retains in-frame clones only, with some absent. This table holds about 31,000 clones, more than 75% found once. The V and J genes are TRBV10-3 and TRBJ2-3; 11 bases line up with TRBD2. This receptor was taken from an adult with an advanced solid tumor such as melanoma, head and neck, liver or kidney cancer. Sequences were derived from CD4+ or CD8+ T cells sorted from blood, sampled in a trial of the OX40 agonist ivuxolimab. The CDR3 reads CAISTSGGFSTDTQYF. CDR3 nucleotides: TGTGCCATCAGTACTAGCGGGGGATTTAGCACAGATACGCAGTATTTT.